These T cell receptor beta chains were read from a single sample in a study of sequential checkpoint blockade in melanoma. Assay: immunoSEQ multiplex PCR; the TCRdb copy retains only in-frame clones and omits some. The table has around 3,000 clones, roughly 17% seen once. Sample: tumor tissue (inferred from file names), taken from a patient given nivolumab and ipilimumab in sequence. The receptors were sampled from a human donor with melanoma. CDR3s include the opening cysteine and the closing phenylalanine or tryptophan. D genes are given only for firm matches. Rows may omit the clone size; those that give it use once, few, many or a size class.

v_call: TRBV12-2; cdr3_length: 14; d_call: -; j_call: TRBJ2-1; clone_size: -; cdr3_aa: CAPWGTGLYNEQFF; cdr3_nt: TGTGCCCCGTGGGGGACAGGACTCTACAATGAGCAGTTCTTC
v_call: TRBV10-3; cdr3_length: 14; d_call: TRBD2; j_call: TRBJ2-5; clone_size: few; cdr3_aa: CAISESASGETQYF; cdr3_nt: TGTGCCATCAGTGAGTCCGCTAGCGGGGAGACCCAGTACTTC
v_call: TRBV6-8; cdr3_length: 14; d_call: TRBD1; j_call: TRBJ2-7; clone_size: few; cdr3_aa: CAGEGTGDRCEQYF; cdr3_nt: TGTGCCGGGGAAGGGACAGGGGACCGATGCGAGCAGTACTTC
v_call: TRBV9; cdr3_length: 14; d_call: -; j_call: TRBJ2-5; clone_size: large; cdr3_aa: CASSVAVGKETQYF; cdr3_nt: TGTGCCAGCAGCGTAGCCGTCGGAAAAGAGACCCAGTACTTC
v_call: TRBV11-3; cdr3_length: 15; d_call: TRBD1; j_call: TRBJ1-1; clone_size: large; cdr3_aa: CASSFGDRGFSEAFF; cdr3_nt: TGTGCCAGCAGCTTTGGGGACAGAGGGTTTTCTGAAGCTTTCTTT
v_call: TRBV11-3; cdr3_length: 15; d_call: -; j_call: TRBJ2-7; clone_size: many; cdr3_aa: CASSPTRTANYEQYF; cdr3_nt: TGTGCCAGCAGCCCAACTAGGACAGCTAATTACGAGCAGTACTTC
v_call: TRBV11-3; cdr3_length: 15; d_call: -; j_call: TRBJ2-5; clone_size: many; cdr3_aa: CASSLGEGYQETQYF; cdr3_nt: TGTGCCAGCAGCCTCGGAGAGGGTTACCAAGAGACCCAGTACTTC
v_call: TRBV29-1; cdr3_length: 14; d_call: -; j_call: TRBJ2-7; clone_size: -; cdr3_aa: CSVEDPDIAYEQYF; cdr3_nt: TGCAGCGTTGAAGATCCTGACATTGCCTACGAGCAGTACTTC
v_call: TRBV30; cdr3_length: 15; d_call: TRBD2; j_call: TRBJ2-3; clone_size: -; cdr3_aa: CAWSVGSGETDTQYF; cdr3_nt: TGTGCCTGGAGTGTGGGTAGCGGGGAGACAGATACGCAGTATTTT
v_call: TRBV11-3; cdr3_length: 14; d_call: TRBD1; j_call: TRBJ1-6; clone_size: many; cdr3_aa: CASSLDRGYSPLHF; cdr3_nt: TGTGCCAGCAGCTTGGACAGGGGGTATTCACCCCTCCACTTT
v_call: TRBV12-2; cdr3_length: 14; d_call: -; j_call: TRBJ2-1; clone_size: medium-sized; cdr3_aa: CAKALAASYNEQFF; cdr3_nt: TGTGCAAAAGCCTTAGCGGCCTCCTACAATGAGCAGTTCTTC
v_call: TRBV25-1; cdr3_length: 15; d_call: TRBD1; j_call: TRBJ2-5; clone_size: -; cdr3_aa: CASSLQDRAGVTQYF; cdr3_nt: TGTGCCAGCAGTTTACAGGACAGGGCTGGGGTGACCCAGTACTTC
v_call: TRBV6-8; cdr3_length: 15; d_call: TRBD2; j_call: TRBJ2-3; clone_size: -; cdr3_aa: CAMGTGTSLSDTQYF; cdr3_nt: TGTGCCATGGGGACCGGGACTAGCTTGTCAGATACGCAGTATTTT
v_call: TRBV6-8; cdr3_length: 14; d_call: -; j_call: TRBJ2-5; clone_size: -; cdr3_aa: CASSPPGRPETQYF; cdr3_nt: TGTGCCAGCAGCCCTCCGGGGAGGCCGGAGACCCAGTACTTC
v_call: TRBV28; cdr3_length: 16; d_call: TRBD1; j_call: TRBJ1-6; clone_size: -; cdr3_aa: CASSIPVGGVGSPLHF; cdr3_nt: TGTGCCAGCAGCATCCCTGTAGGGGGCGTTGGATCACCCCTCCACTTT
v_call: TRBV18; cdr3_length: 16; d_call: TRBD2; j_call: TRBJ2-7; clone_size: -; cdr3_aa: CASSPRASGGPSEQYF; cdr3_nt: TGTGCCAGCTCACCCAGGGCTAGCGGGGGTCCCTCCGAGCAGTACTTC
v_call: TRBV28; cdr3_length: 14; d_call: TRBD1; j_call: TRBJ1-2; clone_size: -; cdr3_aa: CASSAGQGGYGYTF; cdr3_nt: TGTGCCAGCAGTGCCGGACAGGGTGGGTATGGCTACACCTTC
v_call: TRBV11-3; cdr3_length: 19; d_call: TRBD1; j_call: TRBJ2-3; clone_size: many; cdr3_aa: CASGTPGQDTVSSTDTQYF; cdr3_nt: TGTGCCAGCGGGACGCCGGGACAGGATACCGTTTCTAGCACAGATACGCAGTATTTT
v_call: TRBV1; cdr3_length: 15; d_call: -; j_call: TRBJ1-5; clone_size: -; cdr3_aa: CASSQGRIGSFEQHF; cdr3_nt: TGCGCCAGCAGCCAAGGACGGATCGGCTCCTTCGAGCAGCATTTT
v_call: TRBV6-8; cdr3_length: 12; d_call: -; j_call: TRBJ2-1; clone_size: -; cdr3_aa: CASSYPAHEQFF; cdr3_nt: TGTGCCAGCAGTTACCCGGCCCATGAGCAGTTCTTC
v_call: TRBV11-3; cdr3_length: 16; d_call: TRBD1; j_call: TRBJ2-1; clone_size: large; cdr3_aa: CASSLEQGEVGNEQFF; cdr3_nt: TGTGCCAGCAGCCTAGAACAGGGGGAGGTCGGGAATGAGCAGTTCTTC
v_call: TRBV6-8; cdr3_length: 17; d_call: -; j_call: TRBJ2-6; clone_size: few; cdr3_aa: CASSYLDGDRRANVLTF; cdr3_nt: TGTGCCAGCAGTTACCTTGATGGGGATCGTAGGGCCAACGTCCTGACTTTC
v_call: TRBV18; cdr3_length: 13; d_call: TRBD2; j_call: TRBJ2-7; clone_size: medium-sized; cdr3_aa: CASSRGELYEQYF; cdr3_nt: TGTGCCAGCTCTCGGGGGGAACTGTACGAGCAGTACTTC
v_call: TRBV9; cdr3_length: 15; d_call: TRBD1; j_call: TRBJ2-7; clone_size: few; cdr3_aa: CASSPQGQGFYEQYF; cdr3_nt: TGTGCCAGCAGCCCTCAAGGACAGGGGTTTTACGAGCAGTACTTC
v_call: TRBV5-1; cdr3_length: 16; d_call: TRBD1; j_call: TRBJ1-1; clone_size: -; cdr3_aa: CASSLFTQGVNTEAFF; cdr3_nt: TGCGCCAGCAGCTTGTTCACTCAGGGGGTAAACACTGAAGCTTTCTTT
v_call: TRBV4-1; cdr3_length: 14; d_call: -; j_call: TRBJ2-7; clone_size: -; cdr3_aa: CASSQDKPPYEQYF; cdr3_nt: TGCGCCAGCAGCCAAGATAAACCCCCCTACGAGCAGTACTTC